These 10 T cell receptor beta chains originate from one sample sequenced in a study of blood T cell repertoires in COVID-19. TCRdb's table, derived via immunoSEQ multiplex PCR, lists solely in-frame clones and lacks some. Of hundreds of thousands of clones listed, about 84% are singletons. Sequencing was performed on PBMCs or T cells enriched from blood (not recorded which). These receptor sequences come from a woman aged 45 to 65 who had recovered from COVID-19.

The chain recombines TRBV15 with TRBJ1-6; D is undetermined. The CDR3 has 18 amino acids. CDR1 LNHNV and CDR2 YYDKDF come from the germline V gene (reference sequence). Trimming removed 0 bases from V and 0 bases from J, with 12 bases in between. Here the CDR3 reads CATSRDRTVSSYNSPLHF. CDR3 nucleotides: TGTGCCACCAGCAGAGATCGTACAGTGAGCTCCTATAATTCACCCCTCCACTTT.

The V gene is TRBV6-2 or TRBV6-3, the J gene TRBJ1-5, with 8 bases that match TRBD1. The germline V gene encodes CDR1 MNHEY and CDR2 SVGEGT. This CDR3 is built from 16 residues. The J segment lost 2 bases and the V segment lost 2 bases, leaving 5 bases of the junction unmatched. CDR3 residues: CASSYLDRGRNQPQHF. The CDR3 coding sequence is TGTGCCAGCAGTTACCTTGACAGGGGTCGCAATCAGCCCCAGCATTTT.

This clone was recorded a few times. This rearrangement joins TRBV12-5 to TRBJ2-1; 7 bases agree with TRBD2. The germline V gene has CDR1 LGHNT and CDR2 FRNRAP. Trimming cost V 6 bases and J 7 bases; bases outside gene matches: 3. There are 12 residues in the CDR3. The CDR3 region has the DNA TGTGCTAGTGGCTGGGAGGGAAATGAGCAGTTCTTC. This gives the protein CASGWEGNEQFF.

The chain uses TRBV18 and TRBJ2-6; tentatively, D is TRBD1 (6 bases). V dropped 5 bases and J dropped 2 bases, with 13 bases sitting between them. The V gene's germline CDR1 is KGHSH and CDR2 LQKENI. The CDR3 extends over 16 amino acids. As DNA, the CDR3 is TGTGCCAGCTCAATTCGACAGGCTACTGGGGCCAACGTCCTGACTTTC. Residues: CASSIRQATGANVLTF.

This clone was counted once. J is TRBJ1-1 and V is TRBV5-6; D perhaps matches TRBD1 (6 bases). Between the trimmed V and J ends, which lost 2 bases and 5 bases, there was a span of 7 bases. Per the germline V gene, CDR1 is SGHDT and CDR2 is YYEEEE. The CDR3 consists of 12 residues. The CDR3 loop reads CASSFQGTEAFF. The CDR3 DNA sequence: TGTGCCAGCAGCTTCCAGGGGACTGAAGCTTTCTTT.

The rearrangement uses TRBV11-2 and TRBJ1-6; no definite D call. The germline V and J ends were trimmed by 1 base and 0 bases, with 7 bases remaining between them. This CDR3 is built from 16 residues. Per germline, CDR1 SGHAT and CDR2 FQNNGV. The chain's CDR3 is CASSLAGHSYNSPLHF. DNA of the CDR3: TGTGCCAGCAGCTTAGCTGGGCACTCCTATAATTCACCCCTCCACTTT.

V usage is TRBV7-2 and J usage is TRBJ2-2; 8 nucleotides agree with TRBD1. The germline gives CDR1 SGHTA, CDR2 FQGNSA. The CDR3 has 15 amino acids. Trimming cost V 7 bases and J 2 bases; bases outside gene matches: 6. The CDR3 DNA reads TGTGCCAGCACCCCAGGACAGGGAAACACCGGGGAGCTGTTTTTT. The encoded protein is CASTPGQGNTGELFF.

CDR3 in DNA: TGTGCCAGCAGTCCAGGATCTCCGGGGGGCTACACCTTC. Translating gives CASSPGSPGGYTF. This chain joins TRBV3-1 (or the pseudogene TRBV3-2) and TRBJ1-2; unclear D gene. Trimming left V 6 bases short and J 8 bases short, with 16 bases between. Germline assignment: CDR1 LGHDT and CDR2 YNNKEL (reference sequence). The CDR3 is 13 residues long.

The chain has TRBV6-5 and TRBJ2-3, with TRBD2 as a possible D gene (6 bases). Looked up from germline, CDR1 is MNHEY and CDR2 is SVGAGI. V lost 8 bases and J 2 bases, leaving 11 bases between the germline ends. The CDR3 sequence is 13 residues long. CDR3 DNA: TGTGCCAGCCTCGGGCGGGACACAGATACGCAGTATTTT. Translating gives CASLGRDTDTQYF.

This clone was detected only once. The V gene is TRBV6-5, the J gene TRBJ1-2, with 7 bases fitting TRBD1. V trimming: 7 bases; J trimming: 5 bases; junction bases outside the gene matches: 10. CDR3 length: 14 amino acids. CDR1 is MNHEY, CDR2 SVGAGI, per germline. This CDR3 reads CASTLRQGKYGYTF. The DNA for the CDR3 is TGTGCCAGCACCCTTCGACAGGGCAAATATGGCTACACCTTC.